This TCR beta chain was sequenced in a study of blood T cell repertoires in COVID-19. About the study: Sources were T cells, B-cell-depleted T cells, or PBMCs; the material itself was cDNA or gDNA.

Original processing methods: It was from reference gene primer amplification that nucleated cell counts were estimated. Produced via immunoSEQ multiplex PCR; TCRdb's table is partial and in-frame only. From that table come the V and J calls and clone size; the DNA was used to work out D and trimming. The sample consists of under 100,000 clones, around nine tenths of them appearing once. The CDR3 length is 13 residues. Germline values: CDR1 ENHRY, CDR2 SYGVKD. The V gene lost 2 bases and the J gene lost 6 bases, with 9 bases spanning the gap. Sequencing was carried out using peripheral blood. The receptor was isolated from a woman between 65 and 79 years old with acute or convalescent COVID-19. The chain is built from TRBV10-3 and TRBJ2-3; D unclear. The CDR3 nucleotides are TGTGCCATCAGTGAGGACACCGCGGATACGCAGTATTTT. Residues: CAISEDTADTQYF.